The table lists the clone carrying this T cell receptor (beta chain) with a few counts. The sample originates from a study of T cells in Graves' hyperthyroidism and ophthalmopathy. Germline CDR1 DFQATT, CDR2 SNEGSKA (reference sequence). This CDR3 is 15 amino acids long. V dropped 2 bases and J dropped 3 bases, with 14 bases sitting between them. Amplified TCR beta CDR3 regions derived from RNA transcripts. HTBI primers drove first-round RT-PCR of the TCR CDR3. Each CDR3 protein gets one entry after TCRdb re-called the multiplex PCR reads with MiXCR. The sample carries about 740,000 distinct CDR3 sequences, roughly 15% recorded once.

Sequencing input: blood. The rearrangement links TRBV20-1 to TRBJ1-5, with D possibly TRBD1 on 6 matching bases. This TCR was sampled from a woman under 30 with Graves' hyperthyroidism. The CDR3 loop is CSARLTDRTNQPQHF. CDR3 DNA: TGCAGTGCTAGATTAACCGACAGGACCAATCAGCCCCAGCATTTT.